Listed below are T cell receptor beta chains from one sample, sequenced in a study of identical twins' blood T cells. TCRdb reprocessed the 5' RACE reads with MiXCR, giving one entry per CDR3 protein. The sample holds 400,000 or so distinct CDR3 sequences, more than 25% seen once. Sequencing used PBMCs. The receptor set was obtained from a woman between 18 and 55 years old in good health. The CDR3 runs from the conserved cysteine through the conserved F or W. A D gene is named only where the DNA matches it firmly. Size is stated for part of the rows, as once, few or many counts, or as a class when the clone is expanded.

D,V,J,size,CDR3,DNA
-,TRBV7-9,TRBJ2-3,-,CASSSSLLNRGYTDTQYF,TGTGCCAGCAGCTCTTCTTTACTGAACCGGGGGTACACAGATACGCAGTATTTT
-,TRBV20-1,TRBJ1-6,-,CSARGEGGNSPLHF,TGCAGTGCTAGAGGGGAGGGGGGGAATTCACCCCTCCACTTT
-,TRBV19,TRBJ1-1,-,CASIFRFEAFF,TGTGCCAGTATTTTCCGATTTGAAGCTTTCTTT
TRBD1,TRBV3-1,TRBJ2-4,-,CASSPRRQGAKNIQYF,TGTGCCAGCAGCCCCAGAAGACAGGGTGCGAAAAACATTCAGTACTTC
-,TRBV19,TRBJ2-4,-,CASRWSGGLAKNIQYF,TGTGCCAGTAGATGGTCTGGGGGCTTGGCCAAAAACATTCAGTACTTC
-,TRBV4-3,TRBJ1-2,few,CASSQDRGEARSYGYTF,TGCGCCAGCAGCCAAGATCGAGGCGAGGCTAGGAGCTATGGCTACACCTTC
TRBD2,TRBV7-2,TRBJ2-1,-,CASSLLGGSSVNEQFF,TGTGCCAGCAGCTTATTGGGCGGGAGTTCGGTTAATGAGCAGTTCTTC
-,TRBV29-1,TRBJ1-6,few,CSVERQTYNSPLHF,TGCAGCGTTGAAAGGCAGACGTATAATTCACCCCTCCACTTT
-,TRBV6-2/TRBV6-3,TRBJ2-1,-,CASRRGIRSYNEQFF,TGTGCCAGCAGGAGGGGAATCCGCTCCTACAATGAGCAGTTCTTC
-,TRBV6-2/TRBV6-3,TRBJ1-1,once,CASSRIGVTEAFF,TGTGCCAGCAGTCGAATCGGGGTGACTGAAGCTTTCTTT
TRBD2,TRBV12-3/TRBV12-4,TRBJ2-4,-,CASTLAGAGKNIQYF,TGTGCCAGCACCCTAGCGGGAGCGGGTAAAAACATTCAGTACTTC
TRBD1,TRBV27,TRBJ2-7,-,CASSGTGVFGEQYF,TGTGCCAGCTCTGGGACAGGGGTTTTTGGCGAGCAGTACTTC
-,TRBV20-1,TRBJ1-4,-,CSASIGTRATNEKLFF,TGCAGTGCTAGCATCGGGACCCGGGCTACTAATGAAAAACTGTTTTTT
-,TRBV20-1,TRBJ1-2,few,CSARYRDGYTF,TGCAGTGCTAGATACAGGGATGGCTACACCTTC
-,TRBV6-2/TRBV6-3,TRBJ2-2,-,CASSRDFSPGELFF,TGTGCCAGCAGCCGGGACTTTAGTCCCGGGGAGCTGTTTTTT
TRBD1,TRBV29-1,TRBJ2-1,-,CSARQGSSYNEQFF,TGCAGCGCCCGACAGGGGAGCTCCTACAATGAGCAGTTCTTC
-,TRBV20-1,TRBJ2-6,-,CSAEGVSGANVLTF,TGCAGTGCAGAGGGAGTATCTGGGGCCAACGTCCTGACTTTC
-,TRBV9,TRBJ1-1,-,CASSGRGSGTEAFF,TGTGCCAGCAGCGGAAGGGGTTCCGGAACTGAAGCTTTCTTT
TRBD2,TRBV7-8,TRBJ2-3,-,CASSFGLGLASETDTQYF,TGTGCCAGCAGTTTCGGACTGGGACTAGCATCTGAAACGGATACGCAGTATTTT
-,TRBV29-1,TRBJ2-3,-,CSVGGIPDTQYF,TGCAGCGTTGGGGGAATTCCAGATACGCAGTATTTT
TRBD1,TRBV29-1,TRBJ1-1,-,CSVGYGQGAAEAFF,TGCAGCGTCGGATACGGACAGGGGGCTGCTGAAGCTTTCTTT
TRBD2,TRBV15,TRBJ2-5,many,CATSSLAGTQETQYF,TGTGCCACCAGCAGTCTAGCGGGAACCCAAGAGACCCAGTACTTC
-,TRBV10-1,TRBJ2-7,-,CASSTGPAEQYF,TGCGCCAGCAGTACAGGGCCGGCCGAGCAGTACTTC
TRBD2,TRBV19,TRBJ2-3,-,CASSPLAGGTTDTQYF,TGTGCCAGTAGTCCCTTAGCGGGAGGAACCACAGATACGCAGTATTTT
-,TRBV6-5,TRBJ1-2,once,CASSSMAGSNYGYTF,TGTGCCAGCAGTTCGATGGCCGGGAGTAACTATGGCTACACCTTC
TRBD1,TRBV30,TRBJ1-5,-,CAWSPGQGNQPHHF,TGTGCCTGGAGTCCTGGACAGGGCAATCAGCCCCATCATTTT
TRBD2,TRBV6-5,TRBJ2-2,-,CASSFVTSGNTGELFF,TGTGCCAGCAGTTTCGTGACTAGCGGCAACACCGGGGAGCTGTTTTTT
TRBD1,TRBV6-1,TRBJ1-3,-,CASTGTGGNTIYF,TGTGCCAGCACAGGGACAGGCGGAAACACCATATATTTT
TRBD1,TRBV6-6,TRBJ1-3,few,CASRGQGTRSGNTIYF,TGTGCCAGCAGGGGACAGGGGACCCGCTCTGGAAACACCATATATTTT
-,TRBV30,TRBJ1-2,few,CAWSNPNRDGYTF,TGTGCCTGGAGTAACCCTAACAGGGATGGCTACACCTTC
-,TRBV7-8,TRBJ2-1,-,CASSLAGGPPGSSEQFF,TGTGCCAGCAGCTTAGCGGGGGGACCTCCAGGTTCTTCTGAGCAGTTCTTC
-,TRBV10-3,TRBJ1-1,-,CATSELGGTEAFF,TGTGCCACCAGTGAGTTGGGGGGCACTGAAGCTTTCTTT
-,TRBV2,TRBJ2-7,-,CASSDRYAYEQYF,TGTGCCAGCAGTGACCGATACGCCTACGAGCAGTACTTC
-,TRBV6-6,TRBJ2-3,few,CASRSSSARHTQYF,TGTGCCAGCAGGAGTAGTAGCGCACGTCATACGCAGTATTTT
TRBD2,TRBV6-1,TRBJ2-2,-,CASSRVLAGVRAGELFF,TGTGCCAGCAGTCGGGTCCTAGCGGGAGTTCGTGCCGGGGAGCTGTTTTTT
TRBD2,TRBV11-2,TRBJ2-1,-,CASSRQTSGGYNEQFF,TGTGCCAGCAGCCGACAAACTAGCGGGGGGTACAATGAGCAGTTCTTC
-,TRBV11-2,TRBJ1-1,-,CASSLDPGTGTEAFF,TGTGCCAGCAGCTTAGATCCGGGGACGGGAACTGAAGCTTTCTTT
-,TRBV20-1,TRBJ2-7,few,CSASSDSAYEQYF,TGCAGTGCTAGCTCCGACAGTGCCTACGAGCAGTACTTC
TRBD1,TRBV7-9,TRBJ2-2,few,CASSNPRDRKTGELFF,TGTGCCAGCAGCAATCCCCGGGACAGAAAAACCGGGGAGCTGTTTTTT
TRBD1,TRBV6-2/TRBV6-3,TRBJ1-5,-,CASSYSFRGQSNQPQHF,TGTGCCAGCAGTTACTCATTCAGGGGGCAGAGCAATCAGCCCCAGCATTTT
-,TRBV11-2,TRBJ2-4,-,CASSLILAKNIQYF,TGTGCCAGCAGCCTGATTCTAGCCAAAAACATTCAGTACTTC
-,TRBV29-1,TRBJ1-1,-,CSVEAVVNTEAFF,TGCAGCGTTGAAGCCGTGGTGAACACTGAAGCTTTCTTT
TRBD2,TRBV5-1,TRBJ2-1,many,CASSYIAGGGNEQFF,TGCGCCAGCAGCTATATAGCGGGAGGGGGGAATGAGCAGTTCTTC
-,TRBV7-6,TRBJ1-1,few,CASSLGGTFTEAFF,TGTGCCAGCAGCTTGGGAGGGACGTTCACTGAAGCTTTCTTT
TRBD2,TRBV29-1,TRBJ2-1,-,CSAGTSGEQFF,TGCAGCGCTGGGACTAGCGGCGAGCAGTTCTTC
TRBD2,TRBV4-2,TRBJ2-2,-,CASSQVLAVSTGELFF,TGTGCCAGCAGCCAAGTTCTAGCGGTTTCCACCGGGGAGCTGTTTTTT
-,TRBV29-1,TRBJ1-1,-,CSVLDNRDTEAFF,TGCAGCGTCCTGGACAACCGGGACACTGAAGCTTTCTTT
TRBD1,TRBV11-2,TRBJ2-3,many,CASSSISTRDRRTQYF,TGTGCCAGCAGCTCCATTTCAACCCGGGACAGACGTACGCAGTATTTT
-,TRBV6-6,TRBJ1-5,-,CASSSLGGFGPQHF,TGTGCCAGCAGCTCCCTGGGGGGATTCGGGCCCCAGCATTTT
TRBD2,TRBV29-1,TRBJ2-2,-,CSVLTSGAGELFF,TGCAGCGTGCTAACTAGCGGGGCCGGGGAGCTGTTTTTT
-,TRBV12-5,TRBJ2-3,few,CASGSGAGRTDTQYF,TGTGCTAGTGGTTCGGGAGCTGGGCGCACAGATACGCAGTATTTT
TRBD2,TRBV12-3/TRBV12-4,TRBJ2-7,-,CASSPSGATYEQYF,TGTGCCAGCAGTCCTAGCGGGGCCACCTACGAGCAGTACTTC
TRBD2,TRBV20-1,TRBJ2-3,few,CSARLAGVIDTQYF,TGCAGTGCTCGACTAGCGGGAGTGATAGATACGCAGTATTTT
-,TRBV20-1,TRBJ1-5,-,CSASRNQGNQPQHF,TGCAGTGCTAGTCGCAACCAGGGGAATCAGCCCCAGCATTTT
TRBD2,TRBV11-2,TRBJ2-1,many,CASSRYLAVVYNEQFF,TGTGCCAGCAGCAGATATCTAGCGGTTGTTTACAATGAGCAGTTCTTC
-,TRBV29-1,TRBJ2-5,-,CSLRRQETQYF,TGCAGCTTGCGACGGCAAGAGACCCAGTACTTC
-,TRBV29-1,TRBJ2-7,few,CSVKGGRSYEQYF,TGCAGCGTTAAAGGGGGACGCAGCTACGAGCAGTACTTC
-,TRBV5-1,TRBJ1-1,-,CASSLDQLNTEAFF,TGCGCCAGCAGCTTGGACCAGCTGAACACTGAAGCTTTCTTT
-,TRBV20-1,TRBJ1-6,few,CSAPSQRLLSPLHF,TGCAGTGCTCCATCACAAAGATTACTTTCACCCCTCCACTTT